This T cell receptor beta chain was found in a study of T cell changes during pregnancy in multiple sclerosis. From germline, CDR1 is MNHEY and CDR2 SMNVEV (reference sequence). The CDR3 is 13 residues long. V shed 2 bases and J shed 1 base, with 6 bases lying between them. Here immunoSEQ multiplex PCR was the method, and the copy in TCRdb shows in-frame clones only, minus some. The sample has about 41,000 clones; roughly 90% are singletons. Sequencing was performed on CD8+ T cells from peripheral blood mononuclear cells, taken in the third trimester of pregnancy. This receptor was taken from a female donor with multiple sclerosis, enrolled in a pregnancy study. The chain uses TRBV27 and TRBJ2-7, with D unresolved. CDR3 loop: CASSLGESYEQYF. The CDR3 nucleotides are TGTGCCAGCAGTTTAGGAGAATCCTACGAGCAGTACTTC.